This TCR beta chain is drawn from a study of OX40 agonist ivuxolimab in advanced cancers. Study in general: Patients with hepatocellular carcinoma, melanoma, renal cell or head and neck cancer made up the dose-escalation patients. Of mixed ages from about 20 to 80 and averaging around 60 years, the group was almost 85% male. Study-level points and caveats: More expanded clones were found, on average, in CD8+ than in CD4+ T cells.

On this clone itself: Its antigen remains unknown.

Profiled with immunoSEQ multiplex PCR; TCRdb holds only in-frame clones, not every one. The table has about 36,000 clones, 74% seen once. V lost 5 bases, J lost 4 bases, and 11 bases lay in between. The CDR3 runs 14 residues. CDR1 is SNHLY and CDR2 is FYNNEI in the germline V gene. Systemic immunosuppression or a history of autoimmune disease excluded patients. Sequences were derived from CD4+ or CD8+ T cells sorted from blood, sampled in a trial of the OX40 agonist ivuxolimab. This clonotype was obtained from an adult with an advanced solid tumor such as melanoma, head and neck, liver or kidney cancer. This rearrangement joins TRBV2 to TRBJ1-4; perhaps TRBD1 as D (6 bases). CDR3 DNA sequence: TGTGCCAGCAGTTACAGACAGGTTAATGAAAAACTGTTTTTT. Its protein is CASSYRQVNEKLFF.